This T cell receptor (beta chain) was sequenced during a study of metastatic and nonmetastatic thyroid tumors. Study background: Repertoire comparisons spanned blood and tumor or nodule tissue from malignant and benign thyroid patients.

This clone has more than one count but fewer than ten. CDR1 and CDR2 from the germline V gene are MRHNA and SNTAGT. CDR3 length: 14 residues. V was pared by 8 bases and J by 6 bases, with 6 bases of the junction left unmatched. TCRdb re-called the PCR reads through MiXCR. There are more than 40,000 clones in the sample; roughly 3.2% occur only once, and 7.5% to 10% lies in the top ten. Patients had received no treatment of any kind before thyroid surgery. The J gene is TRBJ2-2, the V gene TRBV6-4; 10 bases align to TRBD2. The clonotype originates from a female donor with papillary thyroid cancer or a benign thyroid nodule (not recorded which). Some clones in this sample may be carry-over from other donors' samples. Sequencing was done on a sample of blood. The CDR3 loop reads CASATSGTSGELFF. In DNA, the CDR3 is TGTGCCAGCGCAACTAGCGGGACTTCCGGGGAGCTGTTTTTT.